This T cell receptor beta chain was identified in a study of response to subunit inactivated influenza vaccine. From the RT-PCR reads, TCRdb called clonotypes with MiXCR, one entry per CDR3 protein. The table includes 600,000 to 700,000 distinct CDR3 sequences, 14% detected once. This CDR3 comprises 12 residues. From germline, CDR1 is SGHRS and CDR2 YFSETQ. V gave up 4 bases and J gave up 5 bases; unmatched junction bases: 1. Ten or more counts support this clonotype. The material sequenced was PBMCs from blood, taken approximately 15 days before vaccination. The receptor was isolated from a man aged 50 to 59 who received an inactivated influenza vaccine. The rearrangement joins TRBV5-1 to TRBJ2-5, with TRBD2 identical over 8 bases. The chain's CDR3 is CASSGGRETQYF. The DNA for the CDR3 is TGCGCCAGCAGCGGCGGGAGGGAGACCCAGTACTTC.